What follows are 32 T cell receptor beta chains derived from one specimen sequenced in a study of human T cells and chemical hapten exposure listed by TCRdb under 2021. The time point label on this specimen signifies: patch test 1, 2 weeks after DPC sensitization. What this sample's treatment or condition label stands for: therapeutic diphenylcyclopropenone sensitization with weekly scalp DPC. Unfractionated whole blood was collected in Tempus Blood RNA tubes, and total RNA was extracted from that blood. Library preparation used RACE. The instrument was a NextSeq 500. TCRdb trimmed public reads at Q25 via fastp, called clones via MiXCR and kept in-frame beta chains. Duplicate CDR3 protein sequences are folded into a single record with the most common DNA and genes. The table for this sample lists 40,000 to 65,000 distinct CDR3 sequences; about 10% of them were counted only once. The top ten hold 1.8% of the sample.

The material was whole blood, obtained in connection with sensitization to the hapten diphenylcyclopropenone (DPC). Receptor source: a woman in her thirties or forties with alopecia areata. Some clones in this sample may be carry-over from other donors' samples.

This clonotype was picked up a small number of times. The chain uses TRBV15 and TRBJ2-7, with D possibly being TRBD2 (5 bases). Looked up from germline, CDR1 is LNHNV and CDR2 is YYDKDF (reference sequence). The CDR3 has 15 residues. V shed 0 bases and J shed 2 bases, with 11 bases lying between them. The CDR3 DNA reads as TGTGCCACCAGCAGAGATCGCGGGTACCCCTACGAGCAGTACTTC. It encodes CATSRDRGYPYEQYF.

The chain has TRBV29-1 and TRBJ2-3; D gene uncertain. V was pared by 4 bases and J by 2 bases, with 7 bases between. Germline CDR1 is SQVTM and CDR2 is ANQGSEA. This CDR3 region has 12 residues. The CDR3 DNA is TGCAGCGTTGGAAGCGACACAGATACGCAGTATTTT. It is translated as CSVGSDTDTQYF.

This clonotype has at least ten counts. The CDR3 DNA follows: TGTGCCAGCAGCTTCCAGACAGGGGGCACTGAAGCTTTCTTT. Its translation: CASSFQTGGTEAFF. The rearrangement joins TRBV13 to TRBJ1-1; 9 nucleotides match TRBD1. V shed 3 bases and J 4 bases; nucleotides not matched to a gene: 3. The germline gives CDR1 PRHDT, CDR2 FYEKMQ (reference sequence). The CDR3 runs to 14 residues. Full variable domain (missing parts from reference TRBV13 and TRBJ1-1): AAGVIQSPRHLIKEKRETATLKCYPIPRHDTVYWYQQGPGQDPQFLISFYEKMQSDKGSIPDRFSAQQFSDYHSELNMSSLELGDSALYFCASSFQTGGTEAFFGQGTRLTVV.

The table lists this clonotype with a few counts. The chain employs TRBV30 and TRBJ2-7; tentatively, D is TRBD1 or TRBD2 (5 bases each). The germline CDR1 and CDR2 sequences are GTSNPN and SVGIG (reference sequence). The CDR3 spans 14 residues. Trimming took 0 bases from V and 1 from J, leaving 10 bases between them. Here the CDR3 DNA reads TGTGCCTGGAGTGTAGGGGACCGATCCTACGAGCAGTACTTC. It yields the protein CAWSVGDRSYEQYF. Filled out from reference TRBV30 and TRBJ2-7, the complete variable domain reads SQTIHQWPATLVQPVGSPLSLECTVEGTSNPNLYWYRQAAGRGLQLLFYSVGIGQISSEVPQNLSASRPQDRQFILSSKKLLLSDSGFYLCAWSVGDRSYEQYFGPGTRLTVT.

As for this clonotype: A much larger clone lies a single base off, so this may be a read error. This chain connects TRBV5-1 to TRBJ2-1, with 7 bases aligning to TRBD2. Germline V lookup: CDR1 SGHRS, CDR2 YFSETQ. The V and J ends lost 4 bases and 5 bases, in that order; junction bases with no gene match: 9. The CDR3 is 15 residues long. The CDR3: CASSLLAEPHNEQFF. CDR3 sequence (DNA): TGCGCCAGCAGCCTCCTAGCGGAGCCCCACAATGAGCAGTTCTTC. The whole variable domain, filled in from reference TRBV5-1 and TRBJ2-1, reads KAGVTQTPRYLIKTRGQQVTLSCSPISGHRSVSWYQQTPGQGLQFLFEYFSETQRNKGNFPGRFSGRQFSNSRSEMNVSTLELGDSALYLCASSLLAEPHNEQFFGPGTRLTVL.

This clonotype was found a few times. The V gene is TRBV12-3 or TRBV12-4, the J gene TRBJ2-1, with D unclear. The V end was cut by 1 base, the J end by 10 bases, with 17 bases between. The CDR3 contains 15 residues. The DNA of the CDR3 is TGTGCCAGCAGTTTAGACCGGACGATCCCGCGGGAGCAGTTCTTC. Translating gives CASSLDRTIPREQFF.

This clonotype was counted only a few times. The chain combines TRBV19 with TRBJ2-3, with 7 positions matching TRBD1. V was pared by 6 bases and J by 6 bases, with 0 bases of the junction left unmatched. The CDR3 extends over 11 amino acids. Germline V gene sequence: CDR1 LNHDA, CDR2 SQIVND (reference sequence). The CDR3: CASRQGDTQYF. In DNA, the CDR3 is TGTGCCAGTAGACAGGGGGATACGCAGTATTTT. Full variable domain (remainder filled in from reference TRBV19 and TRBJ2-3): DGGITQSPKYLFRKEGQNVTLSCEQNLNHDAMYWYRQDPGQGLRLIYYSQIVNDFQKGDIAEGYSVSREKKESFPLTVTSAQKNPTAFYLCASRQGDTQYFGPGTRLTVL.

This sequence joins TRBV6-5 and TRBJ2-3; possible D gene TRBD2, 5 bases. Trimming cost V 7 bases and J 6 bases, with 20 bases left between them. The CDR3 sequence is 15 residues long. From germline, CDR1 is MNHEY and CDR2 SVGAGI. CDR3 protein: CASTADYRNVDTQYF. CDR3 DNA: TGTGCCAGCACTGCCGACTACCGGAATGTGGATACGCAGTATTTT.

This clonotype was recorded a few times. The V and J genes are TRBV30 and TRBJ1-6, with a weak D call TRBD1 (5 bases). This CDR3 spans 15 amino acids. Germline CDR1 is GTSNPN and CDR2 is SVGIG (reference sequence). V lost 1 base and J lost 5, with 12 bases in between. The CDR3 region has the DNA TGTGCCTGGAGTGGGGGAGGGGTGGATAATTCACCCCTCCACTTT. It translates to CAWSGGGVDNSPLHF.

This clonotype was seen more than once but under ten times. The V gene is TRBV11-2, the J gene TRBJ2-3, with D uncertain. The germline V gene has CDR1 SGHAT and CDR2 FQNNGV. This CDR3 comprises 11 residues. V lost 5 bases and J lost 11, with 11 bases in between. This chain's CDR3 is CASSPGPRQYF. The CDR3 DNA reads TGTGCCAGCAGCCCCGGGCCAAGGCAGTATTTT.

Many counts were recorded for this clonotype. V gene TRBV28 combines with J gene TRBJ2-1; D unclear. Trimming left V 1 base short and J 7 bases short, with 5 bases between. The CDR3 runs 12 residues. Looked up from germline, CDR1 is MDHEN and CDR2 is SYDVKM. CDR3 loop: CASSLLTNEQFF. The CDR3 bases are TGTGCCAGCAGTTTATTGACTAATGAGCAGTTCTTC.

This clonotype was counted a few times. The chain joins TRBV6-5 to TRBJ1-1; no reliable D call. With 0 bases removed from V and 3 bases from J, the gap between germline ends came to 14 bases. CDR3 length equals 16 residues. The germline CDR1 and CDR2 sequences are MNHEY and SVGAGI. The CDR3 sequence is CASSYSAPPGDTEAFF. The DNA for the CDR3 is TGTGCCAGCAGTTACTCCGCGCCTCCTGGGGACACTGAAGCTTTCTTT.

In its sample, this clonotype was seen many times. CDR3 residues: CASSLEGGFEETQYF. DNA of the CDR3: TGTGCCAGCAGCTTAGAGGGGGGTTTCGAGGAGACCCAGTACTTC. The chain combines TRBV7-9 with TRBJ2-5; TRBD1 or TRBD2 may be the D gene (6 bases each). V lost 1 base and J 5 bases, leaving 14 bases between the germline ends. In germline, CDR1 is SEHNR, CDR2 FQNEAQ (reference sequence). CDR3 length: 15 residues.

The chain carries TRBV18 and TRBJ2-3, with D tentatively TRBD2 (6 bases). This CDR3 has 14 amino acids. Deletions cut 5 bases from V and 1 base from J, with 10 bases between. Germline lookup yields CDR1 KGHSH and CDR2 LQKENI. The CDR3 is CASSILAGTDTQYF. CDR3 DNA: TGTGCCAGCTCAATCTTAGCGGGCACAGATACGCAGTATTTT. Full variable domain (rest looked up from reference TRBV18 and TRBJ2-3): NAGVMQNPRHLVRRRGQEARLRCSPMKGHSHVYWYRQLPEEGLKFMVYLQKENIIDESGMPKERFSAEFPKEGPSILRIQQVVRGDSAAYFCASSILAGTDTQYFGPGTRLTVL.

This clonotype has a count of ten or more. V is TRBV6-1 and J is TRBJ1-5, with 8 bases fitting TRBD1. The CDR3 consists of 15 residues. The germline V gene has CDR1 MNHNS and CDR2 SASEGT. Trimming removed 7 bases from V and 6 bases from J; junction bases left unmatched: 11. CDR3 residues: CASNPGQGASQPQHF. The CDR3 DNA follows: TGTGCCAGCAATCCCGGACAGGGTGCAAGTCAGCCCCAGCATTTT.

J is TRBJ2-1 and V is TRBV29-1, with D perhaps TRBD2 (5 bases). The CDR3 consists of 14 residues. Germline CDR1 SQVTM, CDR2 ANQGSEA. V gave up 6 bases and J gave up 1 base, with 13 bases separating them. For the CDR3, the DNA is TGCAGCGTGTATCAGGACTGGTCCTACAATGAGCAGTTCTTC. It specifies CSVYQDWSYNEQFF.

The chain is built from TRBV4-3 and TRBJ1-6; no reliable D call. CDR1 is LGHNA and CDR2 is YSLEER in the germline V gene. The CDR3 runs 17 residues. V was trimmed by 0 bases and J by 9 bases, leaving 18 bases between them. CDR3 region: CASSQDVKSVDRSPLHF. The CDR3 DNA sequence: TGCGCCAGCAGCCAAGATGTGAAATCGGTGGATCGTTCACCCCTCCACTTT.

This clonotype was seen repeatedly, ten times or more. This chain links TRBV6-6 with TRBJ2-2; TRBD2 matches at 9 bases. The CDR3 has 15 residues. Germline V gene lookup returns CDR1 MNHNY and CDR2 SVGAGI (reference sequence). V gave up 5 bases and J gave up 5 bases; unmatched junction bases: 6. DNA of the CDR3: TGTGCCAGCAGTCCTAGCGGGGAGGGGACCGGGGAGCTGTTTTTT. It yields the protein CASSPSGEGTGELFF.

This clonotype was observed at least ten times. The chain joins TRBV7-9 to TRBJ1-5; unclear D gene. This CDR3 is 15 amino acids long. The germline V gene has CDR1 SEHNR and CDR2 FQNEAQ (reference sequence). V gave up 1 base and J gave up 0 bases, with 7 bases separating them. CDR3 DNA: TGTGCCAGCAGCTTAGGCAGCTATAGCAATCAGCCCCAGCATTTT. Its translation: CASSLGSYSNQPQHF.

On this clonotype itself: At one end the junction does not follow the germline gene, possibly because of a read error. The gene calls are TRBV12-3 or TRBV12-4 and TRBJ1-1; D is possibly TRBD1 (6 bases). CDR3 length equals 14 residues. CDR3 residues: CVSSPSRTVTEAFF. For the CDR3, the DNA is TGTGTCAGCAGCCCATCAAGGACAGTCACTGAAGCTTTCTTT.

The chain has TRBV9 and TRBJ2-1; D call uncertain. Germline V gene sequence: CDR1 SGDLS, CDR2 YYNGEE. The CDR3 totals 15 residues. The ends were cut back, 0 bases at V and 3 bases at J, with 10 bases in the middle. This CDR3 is CASSVVGENYNEQFF. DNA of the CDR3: TGTGCCAGCAGCGTAGTTGGTGAAAACTACAATGAGCAGTTCTTC. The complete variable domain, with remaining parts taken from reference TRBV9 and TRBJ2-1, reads DSGVTQTPKHLITATGQRVTLRCSPRSGDLSVYWYQQSLDQGLQFLIQYYNGEERAKGNILERFSAQQFPDLHSELNLSSLELGDSALYFCASSVVGENYNEQFFGPGTRLTVL.

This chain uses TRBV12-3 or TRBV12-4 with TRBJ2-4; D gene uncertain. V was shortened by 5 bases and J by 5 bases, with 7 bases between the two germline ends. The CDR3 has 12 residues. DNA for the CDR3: TGTGCCAGCAGTCCCTCCCAAAACATTCAGTACTTC. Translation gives CASSPSQNIQYF.

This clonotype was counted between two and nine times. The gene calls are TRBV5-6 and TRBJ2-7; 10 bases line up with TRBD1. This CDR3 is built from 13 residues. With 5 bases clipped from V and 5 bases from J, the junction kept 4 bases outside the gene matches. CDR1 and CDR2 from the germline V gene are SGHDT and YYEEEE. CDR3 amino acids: CASSWDRGDEQYF. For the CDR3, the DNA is TGTGCCAGCAGTTGGGACAGGGGCGACGAGCAGTACTTC.

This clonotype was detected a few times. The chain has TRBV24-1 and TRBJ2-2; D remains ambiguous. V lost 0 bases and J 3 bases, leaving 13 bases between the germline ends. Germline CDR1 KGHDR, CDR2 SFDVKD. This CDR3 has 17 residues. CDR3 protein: CATSDLRAYPDTGELFF. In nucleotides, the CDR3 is TGTGCCACCAGTGATTTGCGGGCCTACCCGGACACCGGGGAGCTGTTTTTT.

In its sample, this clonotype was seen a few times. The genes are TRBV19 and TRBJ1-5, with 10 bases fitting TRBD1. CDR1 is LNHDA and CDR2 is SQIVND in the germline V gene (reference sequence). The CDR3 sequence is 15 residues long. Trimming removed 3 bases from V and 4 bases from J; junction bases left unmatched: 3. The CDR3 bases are TGTGCCAGTAGTATCCGGGACAGGGGAAATCAGCCCCAGCATTTT. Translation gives CASSIRDRGNQPQHF.

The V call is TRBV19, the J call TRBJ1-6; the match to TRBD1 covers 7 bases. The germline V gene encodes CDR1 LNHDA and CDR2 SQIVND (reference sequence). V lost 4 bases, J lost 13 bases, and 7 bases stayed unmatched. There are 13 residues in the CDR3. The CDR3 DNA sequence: TGTGCCAGTAGTACCGATTCAGGGGGGCCCCTCCACTTT. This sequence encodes CASSTDSGGPLHF.

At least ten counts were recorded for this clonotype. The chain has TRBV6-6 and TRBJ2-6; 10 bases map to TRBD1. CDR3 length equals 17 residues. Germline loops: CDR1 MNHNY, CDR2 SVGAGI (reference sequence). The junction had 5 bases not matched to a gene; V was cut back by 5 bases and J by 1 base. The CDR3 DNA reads TGTGCCAGCAGTCACGGACAGGGGGTTTCTGGGGCCAACGTCCTGACTTTC. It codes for CASSHGQGVSGANVLTF.

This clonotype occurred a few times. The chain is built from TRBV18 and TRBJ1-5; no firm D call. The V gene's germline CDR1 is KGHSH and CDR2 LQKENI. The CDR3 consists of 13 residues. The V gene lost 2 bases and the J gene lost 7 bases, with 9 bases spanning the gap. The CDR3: CASSPGMEQPQHF. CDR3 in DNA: TGTGCCAGCTCACCAGGGATGGAGCAGCCCCAGCATTTT.

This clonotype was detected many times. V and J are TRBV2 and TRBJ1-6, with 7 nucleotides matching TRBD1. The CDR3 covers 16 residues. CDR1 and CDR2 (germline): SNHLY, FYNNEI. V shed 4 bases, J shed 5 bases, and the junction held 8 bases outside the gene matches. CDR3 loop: CASSGEGDSNNSPLHF. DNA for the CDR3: TGTGCCAGCAGTGGCGAGGGGGACAGCAATAATTCACCCCTCCACTTT.

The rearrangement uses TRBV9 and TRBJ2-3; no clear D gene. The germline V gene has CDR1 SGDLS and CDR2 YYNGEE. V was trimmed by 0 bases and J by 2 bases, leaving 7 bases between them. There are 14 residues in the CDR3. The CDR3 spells CASSVDRYTDTQYF. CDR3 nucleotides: TGTGCCAGCAGCGTAGATAGATACACAGATACGCAGTATTTT.

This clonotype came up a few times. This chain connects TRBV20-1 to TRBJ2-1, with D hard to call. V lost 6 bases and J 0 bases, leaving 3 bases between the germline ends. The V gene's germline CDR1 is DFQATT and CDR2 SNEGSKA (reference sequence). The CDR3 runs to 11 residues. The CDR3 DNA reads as TGCAGTGCCCGCTCCTACAATGAGCAGTTCTTC. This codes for CSARSYNEQFF.

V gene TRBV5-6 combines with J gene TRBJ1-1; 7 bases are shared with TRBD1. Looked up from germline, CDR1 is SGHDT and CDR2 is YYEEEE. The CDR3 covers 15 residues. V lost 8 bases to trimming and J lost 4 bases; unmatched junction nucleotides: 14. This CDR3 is CARSPDRVRITEAFF. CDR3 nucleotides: TGTGCCAGAAGCCCTGACAGGGTTCGGATCACTGAAGCTTTCTTT.